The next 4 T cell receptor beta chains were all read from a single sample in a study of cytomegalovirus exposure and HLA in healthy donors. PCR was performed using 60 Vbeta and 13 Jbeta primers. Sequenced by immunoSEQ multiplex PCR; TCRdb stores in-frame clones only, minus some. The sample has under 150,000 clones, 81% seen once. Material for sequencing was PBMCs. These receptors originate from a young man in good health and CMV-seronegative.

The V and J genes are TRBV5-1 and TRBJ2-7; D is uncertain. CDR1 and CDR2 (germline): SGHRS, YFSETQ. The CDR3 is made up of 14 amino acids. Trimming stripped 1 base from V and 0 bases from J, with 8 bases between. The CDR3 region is CASSLSLLSYEQYF. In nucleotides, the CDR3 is TGCGCCAGCAGCTTGTCCCTACTCTCCTACGAGCAGTACTTC.

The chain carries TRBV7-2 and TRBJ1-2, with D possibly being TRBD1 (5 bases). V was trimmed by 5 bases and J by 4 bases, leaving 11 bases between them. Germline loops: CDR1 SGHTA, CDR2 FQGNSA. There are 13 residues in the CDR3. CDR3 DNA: TGTGCCAGCAGCCAGCAGGGTGGCTATGGCTACACCTTC. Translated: CASSQQGGYGYTF.

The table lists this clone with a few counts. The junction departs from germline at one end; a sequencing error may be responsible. This CDR3 is CASSLDRGGTGELFF. The CDR3 region has the DNA TGTGCTAGCAGCTTAGACAGGGGAGGCACCGGGGAGCTGTTTTTT. The rearrangement joins TRBV7-7 to TRBJ2-2; 8 bases fit TRBD1. Germline CDR1 is SSHAT and CDR2 is FNYEAQ (reference sequence). The CDR3 spans 15 residues.

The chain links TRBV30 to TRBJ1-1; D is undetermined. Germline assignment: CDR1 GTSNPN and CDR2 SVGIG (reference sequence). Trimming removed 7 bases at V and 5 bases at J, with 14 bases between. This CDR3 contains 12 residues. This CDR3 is CAFRSSGTEAFF. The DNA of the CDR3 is TGTGCCTTTAGATCTTCGGGAACTGAAGCTTTCTTT.